The rows below give T cell receptor beta chains drawn from one sample of a study of shared clonotypes between healthy human individuals. TCRdb's table, derived via immunoSEQ multiplex PCR, lists solely in-frame clones and lacks some. The table shows about 490,000 clones, with 70% to 80% occurring only once. The material sequenced was PBMCs. The source of these receptors is a woman aged 40 to 50 in good health. Some clones in this sample may be carry-over from other donors' samples. The CDR3 runs from the conserved cysteine through the conserved F or W. Each record gives: J gene, clone size, V gene, CDR3 protein. Rows give clone size only sometimes, using once, few, many, or a class for an expanded clone.

>TRBJ1-5|-|TRBV7-2
CASSIRQGAQPQHF
>TRBJ2-1|-|TRBV5-3
CASSPGASGRAEQFF
>TRBJ2-2|-|TRBV30
CAWGGNTRELFF
>TRBJ1-1|-|TRBV6-6
CAILVGTVEAFF
>TRBJ1-3|-|TRBV19
CASSMGDSGNTIYF
>TRBJ2-6|-|TRBV10-3
CAISEGSSGANVLTF
>TRBJ2-2|-|TRBV4-3
CASSQDGGGGPIGELFF
>TRBJ2-1|-|TRBV27
CASSSRQLGEQFF
>TRBJ2-1|-|TRBV9
CASSPYGGQPYEQFF
>TRBJ2-7|-|TRBV11-3
CASSFFSQRILYEQYF
>TRBJ1-5|-|TRBV7-9
CASSAVGQPQHF
>TRBJ1-1|-|TRBV10-3
CAISRGGRDTEAFF
>TRBJ2-7|once|TRBV28
CASSFWQGPARF
>TRBJ1-5|-|TRBV5-1
CASSLDGDSNQPQHF
>TRBJ1-1|-|TRBV19
CASSIPLGGFRNTEAFF
>TRBJ2-2|-|TRBV5-6
CASSLVVAGVAGELFF
>TRBJ2-7|-|TRBV27
CASSFKGLADYEQYF
>TRBJ1-2|-|TRBV6-5
CASSALQGRGYTF
>TRBJ2-3|-|TRBV28
CASRNQGILTDTQYF
>TRBJ2-7|-|TRBV28
CASSSLTTGYHEQYF
>TRBJ2-4|-|TRBV28
CASSLALPKNIQYF
>TRBJ2-1|-|TRBV27
CASSLSNGRNNEQFF
>TRBJ2-2|-|TRBV4-1
CASSPFGGGNTGELFF
>TRBJ2-1|-|TRBV19
CASSGTDFSYNEQFF
>TRBJ2-3|-|TRBV10-3
CAISDPTGLADTQYF
>TRBJ2-1|-|TRBV7-8
CASSLRALAYNEQFF
>TRBJ2-1|-|TRBV5-1
CASSLALAGVVDEQFF
>TRBJ2-2|-|TRBV6-6
CASSYASGPNTGELFF
>TRBJ2-4|few|TRBV2
CASSDRGAGKNIQYF
>TRBJ1-1|-|TRBV7-2
CASSTRKGVTEAFF
>TRBJ2-7|-|TRBV6-1
CATSIRQYYEQYF
>TRBJ2-7|-|TRBV7-9
CASSSAIEQYF
>TRBJ2-7|many|TRBV30
CAWRLLAGGPKQYF
>TRBJ1-2|-|TRBV28
CASSLGGNGYTF
>TRBJ1-5|-|TRBV7-2
CASSHTQGWPQHF
>TRBJ2-6|-|TRBV4-2
CASSPSGGSGANVLTF
>TRBJ2-7|-|TRBV5-4
CASSFGASYEQYF
>TRBJ2-2|-|TRBV5-8
CASSPRQGGTGELFF
>TRBJ2-2|-|TRBV7-9
CASSQGQVNTGELFF
>TRBJ2-1|-|TRBV10-3
CAISGLARGAGGEQFF
>TRBJ2-7|-|TRBV11-3
CASSLGSGYEQYF
>TRBJ2-3|-|TRBV5-1
CASSIERGFTDTQYF
>TRBJ2-7|-|TRBV28
CASSFGGEEDEQYF
>TRBJ1-5|-|TRBV19
CASAPGENQPQHF
>TRBJ2-2|few|TRBV12-5
CASGLVLGGVAELFF
>TRBJ1-4|-|TRBV27
CASSLRVSTNEKLFF
>TRBJ2-1|-|TRBV5-1
CASSLGLSRDNEQFF
>TRBJ2-7|-|TRBV28
CASSLASGLSSYEQYF
>TRBJ1-4|-|TRBV18
CASSHGQGRGDEKLFF
>TRBJ2-7|-|TRBV5-4
CASSPGTGGGEQYF
>TRBJ1-5|-|TRBV5-1
CASSLGQGDQPQHF